One sample yielded the 2 T cell receptor beta chains listed below, sequenced in a study of Ad26.COV2.S vaccination and SARS-CoV-2 variants (dated by TCRdb to the early 2020s). The sample's treatment or condition label, decoded: some 19 received Ad26.COV2.S at low or high dose, single or two shots; about five received placebo; per-sample allocation not given. Repertoires of vaccine and placebo recipients were sequenced from samples collected on day 63 after the first injection. The method behind the library was the immunoSEQ multiplex PCR assay. The table comes from immuneACCESS by way of TCRdb, which keeps in-frame sequences with V and J called. Part of the clones is missing from these tables; in studies checked, under half for an unresolved V gene and the rest for unknown reasons. The sample records over 400,000 clones, roughly 87% of which are singletons. Of the sample, around 4.5% falls within the top ten clones.

The starting material was peripheral blood, obtained in a trial of Ad26.COV2.S vaccine versus placebo. The source is a person between 18 and 65 years old who received the Ad26.COV2.S COVID-19 vaccine or a placebo.

This rearrangement joins TRBV3-1 (or the pseudogene TRBV3-2) to TRBJ1-1; possible D gene TRBD1, 6 bases. CDR1 is LGHDT and CDR2 is YNNKEL in the germline V gene (reference sequence). Trimming shortened V by 0 bases and J by 5 bases, and 19 bases separated the two germline ends. This CDR3 is built from 17 residues. The CDR3 sequence: CASSQERKDSRGTEAFF. CDR3 sequence (DNA): TGTGCCAGCAGCCAAGAACGAAAGGACAGTCGAGGGACTGAAGCTTTCTTT.

A single count supports this clone. The V call is TRBV5-4, the J call TRBJ2-2; D is perhaps TRBD1 (5 bases). Germline V lookup: CDR1 SGHNT, CDR2 YYREEE (reference sequence). Deletions cut 2 bases from V and 2 bases from J, with 10 bases between. The CDR3 contains 15 residues. CDR3 sequence: CASSFQQGNTGELFF. The CDR3 region has the DNA TGTGCCAGCAGCTTTCAGCAGGGCAACACCGGGGAGCTGTTTTTT.